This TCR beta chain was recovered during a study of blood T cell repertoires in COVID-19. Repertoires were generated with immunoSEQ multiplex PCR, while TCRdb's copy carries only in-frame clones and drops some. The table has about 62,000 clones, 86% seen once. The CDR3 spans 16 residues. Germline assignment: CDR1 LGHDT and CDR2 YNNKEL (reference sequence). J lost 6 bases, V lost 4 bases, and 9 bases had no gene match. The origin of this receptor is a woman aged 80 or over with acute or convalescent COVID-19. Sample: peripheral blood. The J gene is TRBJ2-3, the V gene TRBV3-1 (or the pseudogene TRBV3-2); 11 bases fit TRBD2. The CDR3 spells CASSPSLAGGWDTQYF. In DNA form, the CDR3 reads TGTGCCAGCAGCCCCTCTCTAGCGGGGGGCTGGGATACGCAGTATTTT.